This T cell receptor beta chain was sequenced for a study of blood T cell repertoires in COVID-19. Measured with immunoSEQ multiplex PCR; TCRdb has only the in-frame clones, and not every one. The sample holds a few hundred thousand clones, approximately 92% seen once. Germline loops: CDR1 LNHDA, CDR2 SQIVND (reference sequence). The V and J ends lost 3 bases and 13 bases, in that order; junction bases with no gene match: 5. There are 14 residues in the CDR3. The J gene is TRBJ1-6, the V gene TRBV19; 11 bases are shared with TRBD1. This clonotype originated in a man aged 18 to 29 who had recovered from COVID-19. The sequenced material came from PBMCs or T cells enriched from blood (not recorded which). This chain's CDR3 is CASSIRDRGAPLHF. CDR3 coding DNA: TGTGCCAGTAGTATCAGGGACAGGGGGGCGCCCCTCCACTTT.